Each of the 31 T cell receptor beta chains below was sequenced from the same sample in a study of identical twins. Each CDR3 protein gets one entry after TCRdb re-called the 5' RACE reads with MiXCR. The top ten clones hold 0.75% to 1% of a sample with 700,000 or so distinct CDR3 sequences, less than 10% of them seen once. The sample also formed part of further work on yellow fever vaccine responses in identical twins.

Sequenced sample: PBMCs. The receptors were gathered from a woman under 30 in good health.

This clonotype has just a few counts. V is TRBV3-1 and J is TRBJ2-7; 12 bases match TRBD2. This CDR3 contains 18 residues. The germline gives CDR1 LGHDT, CDR2 YNNKEL (reference sequence). V shed 7 bases, J shed 5 bases, and the junction held 18 bases outside the gene matches. The CDR3 DNA is TGTGCCAGCACCCCCCCCCCAGGAACTAGCGGGAGGTTTAACGAGCAGTACTTC. Its translation is CASTPPPGTSGRFNEQYF.

This clonotype has a handful of counts. The chain links TRBV28 to TRBJ2-1; the D is unclear. Trimming took off 3 bases at V and 10 bases at J, with 22 bases between the two ends. The CDR3 has 16 residues. CDR1 and CDR2 from the germline V gene are MDHEN and SYDVKM. CDR3 amino acids: CASSFPGGPLSGEQFF. The CDR3 nucleotides read TGTGCCAGCAGTTTTCCAGGCGGACCCTTATCCGGAGAGCAGTTCTTC.

This clonotype was counted ten times or more. The rearrangement links TRBV2 to TRBJ1-1; TRBD1 matches 10 bases. The CDR3 sequence is 15 residues long. The V and J ends lost 1 base and 4 bases, in that order; junction bases with no gene match: 3. CDR1 and CDR2 from the germline V gene are SNHLY and FYNNEI. The CDR3: CASSEGTGGITEAFF. Written as DNA, the CDR3 is TGTGCCAGCAGTGAAGGGACAGGGGGGATCACTGAAGCTTTCTTT. The full variable domain, in which reference TRBV2 and TRBJ1-1 provide the parts outside the CDR3, is EPEVTQTPSHQVTQMGQEVILRCVPISNHLYFYWYRQILGQKVEFLVSFYNNEISEKSEIFDDQFSVERPDGSNFTLKIRSTKLEDSAMYFCASSEGTGGITEAFFGQGTRLTVV.

This clonotype was observed a handful of times. This chain connects TRBV11-3 to TRBJ2-3, with D maybe TRBD2 (6 bases). Deletions cut 2 bases from V and 0 bases from J, with 9 bases between. Per germline, CDR1 SGHNT and CDR2 YENEEA. The length of the CDR3 is 15 residues. For the CDR3, the DNA is TGTGCCAGCAGCTTAACCGCGGGGAGCACAGATACGCAGTATTTT. Encoded protein: CASSLTAGSTDTQYF.

This clonotype was seen more than once but under ten times. The chain has TRBV6-2 or TRBV6-3 and TRBJ2-1; TRBD2 is a possible D gene (6 bases). CDR1 is MNHEY, CDR2 SVGEGT, per germline. The CDR3 is made up of 11 amino acids. The V end was cut by 7 bases, the J end by 9 bases, with 10 bases between. This CDR3 is CASMGLGEQFF. The CDR3 DNA follows: TGTGCCAGCATGGGACTCGGTGAGCAGTTCTTC.

The chain recombines TRBV28 with TRBJ1-6; possible D gene TRBD1, 5 bases. Deletions cut 8 bases from V and 9 bases from J, with 23 bases between. This CDR3 contains 16 residues. Germline V gene sequence: CDR1 MDHEN, CDR2 SYDVKM. CDR3 region: CASRSPGLNRGSPLHF. The DNA of the CDR3 is TGTGCCAGCCGCAGTCCGGGACTCAATCGCGGTTCACCCCTCCACTTT. Full variable domain (rest looked up from reference TRBV28 and TRBJ1-6): DVKVTQSSRYLVKRTGEKVFLECVQDMDHENMFWYRQDPGLGLRLIYFSYDVKMKEKGDIPEGYSVSREKKERFSLILESASTNQTSMYLCASRSPGLNRGSPLHFGNGTRLTVT.

This clonotype was seen a few times. This chain uses TRBV7-9 with TRBJ2-7, with 11 bases aligning to TRBD2. Germline lookup yields CDR1 SEHNR and CDR2 FQNEAQ (reference sequence). Germline trimming cut 5 bases from V and 3 bases from J; bases unmatched to any gene: 6. The CDR3 is made up of 15 amino acids. CDR3 sequence reads: CASSGPTSGNYEQYF. In DNA, the CDR3 is TGTGCCAGCAGCGGCCCGACTAGCGGGAACTACGAGCAGTACTTC. Variable domain in full (rest from reference TRBV7-9 and TRBJ2-7): DTGVSQNPRHKITKRGQNVTFRCDPISEHNRLYWYRQTLGQGPEFLTYFQNEAQLEKSRLLSDRFSAERPKGSFSTLEIQRTEQGDSAMYLCASSGPTSGNYEQYFGPGTRLTVT.

This clonotype came up a few times. The J gene is TRBJ2-7, the V gene TRBV20-1; 9 nucleotides match TRBD1. CDR1 and CDR2 (germline): DFQATT, SNEGSKA (reference sequence). This CDR3 is 16 amino acids long. The V and J ends lost 1 base and 0 bases, in that order; junction bases with no gene match: 7. The CDR3 bases are TGCAGTGCTAGAGCCCCGGGGGACAGGGCCTCCTACGAGCAGTACTTC. Translation: CSARAPGDRASYEQYF.

The CDR3: CASSLMPKETQYF. The CDR3 nucleotides are TGTGCCAGCAGCTTGATGCCAAAAGAGACCCAGTACTTC. The chain couples TRBV7-2 to TRBJ2-5; D not certain. CDR3 length: 13 amino acids. V was trimmed by 3 bases and J by 3 bases, leaving 8 bases between them. Germline V lookup: CDR1 SGHTA, CDR2 FQGNSA. Using reference TRBV7-2 and TRBJ2-5 for the parts outside the CDR3, the full variable domain is GAGVSQSPSNKVTEKGKDVELRCDPISGHTALYWYRQSLGQGLEFLIYFQGNSAPDKSGLPSDRFSAERTGGSVSTLTIQRTQQEDSAVYLCASSLMPKETQYFGPGTRLLVL.

This clonotype has at least ten counts. The CDR3 protein is CASSIPSDTQYF. The DNA for the CDR3 is TGTGCCAGCAGTATCCCCTCAGATACGCAGTATTTT. V and J are TRBV12-3 or TRBV12-4 and TRBJ2-3; unclear D gene. Trimming cost V 5 bases and J 4 bases, with 7 bases left between them. The CDR3 is made up of 12 amino acids.

There are a few counts of this clonotype. This rearrangement joins TRBV4-1 to TRBJ2-5; 11 nucleotides line up with TRBD2. Germline assignment: CDR1 MGHRA and CDR2 YSYEKL. CDR3 length: 18 residues. The V segment lost 1 base and the J segment 2 bases; nucleotides outside the gene matches: 9. The chain's CDR3 is CASSQVSTSGSGQETQYF. The CDR3 nucleotides are TGCGCCAGCAGCCAAGTTAGTACTAGCGGGAGCGGGCAAGAGACCCAGTACTTC.

The V call is TRBV6-2 or TRBV6-3, the J call TRBJ2-1; 11 bases line up with TRBD2. Per the germline V gene, CDR1 is MNHEY and CDR2 is SVGEGT. J lost 4 bases, V lost 5 bases, and 7 bases had no gene match. This CDR3 spans 16 amino acids. This CDR3 is CASSPTSGRPYNEQFF. In DNA form, the CDR3 reads TGTGCCAGCAGTCCAACTAGCGGGAGACCTTACAATGAGCAGTTCTTC.

The rearrangement uses TRBV5-5 and TRBJ2-7; D is undetermined. Trimming cost V 5 bases and J 5 bases, with 17 bases left between them. The CDR3 is made up of 14 amino acids. The germline V gene encodes CDR1 SGHKS and CDR2 YYEKEE (reference sequence). The CDR3 DNA reads TGTGCCAGCAGTTCCTCGCTCATGGGCAACGAGCAGTACTTC. This encodes CASSSSLMGNEQYF.

This clonotype was counted at least ten times. CDR3 bases: TGTGCCATCACTTTTCAGCCTAACTCTGGAAACACCATATATTTT. It specifies CAITFQPNSGNTIYF. The J gene is TRBJ1-3, the V gene TRBV10-3; D is unresolved. V lost 7 bases and J lost 0, with 13 bases in between. CDR1 and CDR2 from the germline V gene are ENHRY and SYGVKD. The CDR3 contains 15 residues.

The CDR3 region is CASLRGFTFVGETQYF. For the CDR3, the DNA is TGTGCCAGCTTGAGGGGGTTTACCTTTGTTGGAGAGACCCAGTACTTC. The chain uses TRBV2 and TRBJ2-5; perhaps TRBD1 as D (6 bases). The CDR3 loop spans 16 amino acids. V was shortened by 8 bases and J by 4 bases, with 23 bases between the two germline ends. CDR1 is SNHLY and CDR2 is FYNNEI in the germline V gene.

The chain joins TRBV7-3 to TRBJ2-4; D may be TRBD1 or TRBD2 (7 bases each). V dropped 0 bases and J dropped 3 bases, with 15 bases sitting between them. The CDR3 is 17 amino acids. Per the germline V gene, CDR1 is SGHTA and CDR2 is FQGTGA. CDR3 bases: TGTGCCAGCAGCTTAACGGGAGGGGGCTCGGACAAAAACATTCAGTACTTC. Protein sequence: CASSLTGGGSDKNIQYF.

This chain joins TRBV21-1 and TRBJ2-3; TRBD2, the table's D call, lacks a check against the DNA. TRBV21-1 is labeled a pseudogene. This CDR3 is built from 14 residues. CDR3 in DNA: TGTGCCAGCAGCACCTCCGGCCCCACAGATACGCAGTATTTT. Translated: CASSTSGPTDTQYF.

Only a few counts were recorded for this clonotype. The chain joins TRBV11-2 to TRBJ2-2, with 10 bases fitting TRBD2. The CDR3 is made up of 18 amino acids. In germline, CDR1 is SGHAT, CDR2 FQNNGV. After removal of 5 bases from V and 1 base from J, the junction contained 10 bases not matched to a gene. The CDR3 DNA follows: TGTGCCAGCAGCAGGATTGGAAGGACTAGCGGGAACACCGGGGAGCTGTTTTTT. This translates into CASSRIGRTSGNTGELFF. Variable domain in full (rest from reference TRBV11-2 and TRBJ2-2): EAGVAQSPRYKIIEKRQSVAFWCNPISGHATLYWYQQILGQGPKLLIQFQNNGVVDDSQLPKDRFSAERLKGVDSTLKIQPAKLEDSAVYLCASSRIGRTSGNTGELFFGEGSRLTVL.

The chain combines TRBV19 with TRBJ2-1; D could derive from TRBD1 or TRBD2 (5 bases each). The CDR3 contains 16 residues. Trimming pared 5 bases from V and 0 bases from J, leaving 14 bases between. Germline V gene lookup returns CDR1 LNHDA and CDR2 SQIVND (reference sequence). The DNA for the CDR3 is TGTGCCAGTAGTCCCCTGGGGGTTAGCTCCTACAATGAGCAGTTCTTC. Translating it yields CASSPLGVSSYNEQFF.

This chain links TRBV28 with TRBJ2-3; D is possibly TRBD2 (5 bases). Germline values: CDR1 MDHEN, CDR2 SYDVKM. The CDR3 is made up of 14 amino acids. Trimming took 11 bases from V and 0 from J, leaving 15 bases between them. Written as DNA, the CDR3 is TGTGCCTCGCACACTCCGGGAAGCACAGATACGCAGTATTTT. Translated: CASHTPGSTDTQYF.

V and J are TRBV12-3 or TRBV12-4 and TRBJ2-1, with TRBD2 as a possible D gene (6 bases). V gave up 7 bases and J gave up 4 bases, with 11 bases separating them. This CDR3 has 13 amino acids. CDR3: CASKTRGYNEQFF. In DNA, the CDR3 is TGTGCCAGCAAGACACGGGGGTACAATGAGCAGTTCTTC.

The chain carries TRBV5-1 and TRBJ2-3; 7 bases are a match to TRBD1. This CDR3 has 16 residues. Germline values: CDR1 SGHRS, CDR2 YFSETQ. Losses at the gene ends were 4 bases for V and 2 bases for J; bases not matched to a gene: 10. CDR3 sequence: CASSGTSDRYTDTQYF. In DNA form, the CDR3 reads TGCGCCAGCAGCGGAACATCGGACAGGTACACAGATACGCAGTATTTT.

The chain joins TRBV12-3 or TRBV12-4 to TRBJ1-2, with D uncertain. The length of the CDR3 is 13 residues. Trimming shortened V by 6 bases and J by 5 bases, and 13 bases separated the two germline ends. The DNA of the CDR3 is TGTGCCAGCAGCCTCCCCCCCTTATATGGCTACACCTTC. The encoded protein is CASSLPPLYGYTF.

This clonotype has only a few counts. This chain uses TRBV20-1 with TRBJ1-1; no firm D call. The CDR3 runs to 12 residues. Germline V gene data show CDR1 as DFQATT and CDR2 as SNEGSKA (reference sequence). V was shortened by 0 bases and J by 4 bases, with 6 bases between the two germline ends. CDR3 nucleotide sequence: TGCAGTGCTAGAGATCCAGTCACTGAAGCTTTCTTT. Translating it yields CSARDPVTEAFF.

The rearrangement uses TRBV7-9 and TRBJ2-7; TRBD1 might be the D (6 bases). In germline, CDR1 is SEHNR, CDR2 FQNEAQ (reference sequence). The CDR3 runs 16 residues. The V and J ends lost 0 bases and 5 bases respectively, with 17 bases between them. The CDR3 DNA sequence: TGTGCCAGCAGCTTAGCCGGGACACTCGGAGGCCACGAGCAGTACTTC. Its translation is CASSLAGTLGGHEQYF.

This clonotype was recorded many times. The chain uses TRBV14 and TRBJ2-1; D is ambiguous. Per the germline V gene, CDR1 is SGHDN and CDR2 is FVKESK. Trimming left V 1 base short and J 0 bases short, with 7 bases between. This CDR3 spans 15 amino acids. The CDR3 DNA reads TGTGCCAGCAGCCAAGGAGAGAGCTCCTACAATGAGCAGTTCTTC. Protein sequence: CASSQGESSYNEQFF.

This clonotype was counted between two and nine times. The rearrangement uses TRBV3-1 and TRBJ2-1; a possible D gene is TRBD1 (5 bases). Trimming pared 1 base from V and 0 bases from J, leaving 16 bases between. The CDR3 runs to 18 residues. From germline, CDR1 is LGHDT and CDR2 YNNKEL (reference sequence). CDR3 loop: CASSQVWGTSDSYNEQFF. The CDR3 bases are TGTGCCAGCAGCCAAGTGTGGGGCACCAGCGACTCCTACAATGAGCAGTTCTTC.

The chain has TRBV4-2 and TRBJ2-1; TRBD2 matches at 7 bases. This CDR3 is 15 amino acids long. J was trimmed by 2 bases and V by 7 bases; bases with no gene match: 8. CDR1 LGHNA and CDR2 YNFKEQ come from the germline V gene. The CDR3 DNA sequence: TGTGCCAGCAACTACCAGCGGGGTACCTACAATGAGCAGTTCTTC. Translating it yields CASNYQRGTYNEQFF.

This clonotype showed up just a few times. The chain couples TRBV11-2 to TRBJ2-6; maybe TRBD2 (5 bases). The V and J ends lost 7 bases and 1 base respectively, with 23 bases between them. The CDR3 has 19 amino acids. Germline CDR1 reads SGHAT; CDR2 reads FQNNGV. The CDR3: CASIEEVGLLPSGANVLTF. CDR3 sequence (DNA): TGTGCCAGCATAGAGGAGGTTGGACTCCTCCCTTCTGGGGCCAACGTCCTGACTTTC.

This clonotype was seen a few times. The rearrangement links TRBV7-2 to TRBJ2-5, with 11 bases that match TRBD2. The ends lost 3 bases at V and 5 bases at J; junction bases unmatched: 8. Germline CDR1 and CDR2: SGHTA and FQGNSA. The CDR3 has 16 residues. DNA of the CDR3: TGTGCCAGCAGCTTGATCCCGACTAGCGGGAAGGAGACCCAGTACTTC. Encoded protein: CASSLIPTSGKETQYF.

This clonotype was observed at least ten times. This sequence joins TRBV6-2 or TRBV6-3 and TRBJ2-1, with 7 bases that match TRBD2. Trimming took 5 bases from V and 7 from J; bases not matched to a gene: 8. The germline CDR1 and CDR2 sequences are MNHEY and SVGEGT. The CDR3 length is 14 residues. DNA for the CDR3: TGTGCCAGCAGTCTCCTGGGGGGGTTGAATGAGCAGTTCTTC. Translation gives CASSLLGGLNEQFF.